Given below is one TCR beta chain in context. This may come from a read error, since a much larger clone is one base off. Germline loops: CDR1 SQVTM, CDR2 ANQGSEA. CDR3 size: 14 residues. The V gene lost 1 base and the J gene lost 11 bases, with 20 bases spanning the gap. Previously described methods and listed TCR primers were employed for the bulk TCR libraries. TCRdb reanalysed the PCR reads using MiXCR and keeps one entry per CDR3 protein. The table records hundreds of thousands of distinct CDR3 sequences, 15% to 20% of them present only once. This specimen belongs to a study of molecular identifiers for immune sequencing clone quantification.

The genes are TRBV29-1 and TRBJ2-5; D is ambiguous. This TCR came from a human donor in good health. Some libraries in this study had Jurkat cell RNA spiked in. Sequencing used naive CD8+ T cells from blood, with Jurkat cell RNA spiked in. Sample subset: FACS-sorted CD8+CD4-CCR7+CD45RA+ naive T cells. The CDR3 sequence: CSVEGQERYNEQYF. The DNA of the CDR3 is TGCAGCGTTGAAGGGCAGGAGCGATACAATGAGCAGTACTTC.